This entry describes one TCR beta chain. Antigen: not known. The PCR ran on 60 Vbeta and 13 Jbeta primers. Some clones are missing from TCRdb's copy, which holds only in-frame ones; the method was immunoSEQ multiplex PCR. The sample shows 90,000 to 150,000 clones, 77% of them seen only once. The data belong to a study of cytomegalovirus exposure and HLA in healthy donors. Study background: Genotyping of 430 or so donors showed that 80% to 90% belonged to the Caucasian-associated ancestry cluster.

Regarding the study as a whole: The dataset shows that most TCR sequences were rare, while some public TCRs occurred in many donors.

The clonotype originates from a man aged 35 to 55 in good health and CMV-seropositive. Sequences were obtained from PBMCs.

CDR3 DNA: TGTGCCAGCAGCCAAAGGCCTGGACAGATGAACACTGAAGCTTTCTTT. Protein: CASSQRPGQMNTEAFF. V gene TRBV14 combines with J gene TRBJ1-1; D possibly corresponds to TRBD1 (6 bases). The CDR3 runs 16 residues. V shed 2 bases and J shed 0 bases, with 13 bases lying between them. Germline-derived CDR1 and CDR2 are SGHDN and FVKESK. The variable domain in full, completed from reference TRBV14 and TRBJ1-1, reads EAGVTQFPSHSVIEKGQTVTLRCDPISGHDNLYWYRRVMGKEIKFLLHFVKESKQDESGMPNNRFLAERTGGTYSTLKVQPAELEDSGVYFCASSQRPGQMNTEAFFGQGTRLTVV.